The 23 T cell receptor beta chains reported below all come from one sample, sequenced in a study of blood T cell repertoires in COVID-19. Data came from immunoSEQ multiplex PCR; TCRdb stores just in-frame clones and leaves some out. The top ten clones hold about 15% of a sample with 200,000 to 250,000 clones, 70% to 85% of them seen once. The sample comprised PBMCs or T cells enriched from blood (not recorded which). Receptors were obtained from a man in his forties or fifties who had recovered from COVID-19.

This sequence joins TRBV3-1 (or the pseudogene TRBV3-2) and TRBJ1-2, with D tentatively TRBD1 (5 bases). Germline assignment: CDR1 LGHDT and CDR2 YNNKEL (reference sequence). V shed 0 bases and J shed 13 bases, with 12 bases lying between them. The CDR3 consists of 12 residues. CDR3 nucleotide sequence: TGTGCCAGCAGCCAAGAATTGTACAGGCCCACCTTC. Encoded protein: CASSQELYRPTF.

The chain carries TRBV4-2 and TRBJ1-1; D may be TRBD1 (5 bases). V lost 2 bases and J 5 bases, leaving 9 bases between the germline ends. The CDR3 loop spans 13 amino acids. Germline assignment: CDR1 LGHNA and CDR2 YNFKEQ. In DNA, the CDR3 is TGTGCCAGCAGCCAACCAGGGCGGACTGAAGCTTTCTTT. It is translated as CASSQPGRTEAFF.

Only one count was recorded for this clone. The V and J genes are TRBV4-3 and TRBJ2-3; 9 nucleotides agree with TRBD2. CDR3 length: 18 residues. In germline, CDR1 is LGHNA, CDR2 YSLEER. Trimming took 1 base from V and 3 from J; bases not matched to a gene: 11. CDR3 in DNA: TGCGCCAGCAGCCAAGCGACTTGGGGCGGGGGGGGAACAGATACGCAGTATTTT. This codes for CASSQATWGGGGTDTQYF.

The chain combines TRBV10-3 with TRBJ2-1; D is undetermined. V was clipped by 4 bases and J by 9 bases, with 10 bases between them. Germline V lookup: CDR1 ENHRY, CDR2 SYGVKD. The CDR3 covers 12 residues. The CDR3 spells CAISAARSEQFF. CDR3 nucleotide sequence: TGTGCCATCAGTGCTGCTAGATCTGAGCAGTTCTTC.

The CDR3 sequence: CASRRQVDSGNTIYF. In DNA, the CDR3 is TGTGCCAGCAGGAGACAGGTAGACTCTGGAAACACCATATATTTT. The gene calls are TRBV2 and TRBJ1-3; the D gene is possibly TRBD1 (6 bases). Germline CDR1 is SNHLY and CDR2 is FYNNEI. The V end lost 6 bases, the J end lost 0 bases, and 12 bases lay between the germline ends. This CDR3 spans 15 amino acids.

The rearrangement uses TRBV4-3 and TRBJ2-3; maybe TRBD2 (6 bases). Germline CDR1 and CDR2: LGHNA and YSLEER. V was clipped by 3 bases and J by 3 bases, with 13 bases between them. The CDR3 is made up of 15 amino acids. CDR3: CASSHTGRGTDTQYF. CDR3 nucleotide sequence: TGCGCCAGCAGCCACACGGGCCGGGGGACAGATACGCAGTATTTT.

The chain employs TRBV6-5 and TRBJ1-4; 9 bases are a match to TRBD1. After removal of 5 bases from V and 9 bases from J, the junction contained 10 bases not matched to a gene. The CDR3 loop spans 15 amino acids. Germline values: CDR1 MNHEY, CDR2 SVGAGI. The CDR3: CASSPRLGQGQKLFF. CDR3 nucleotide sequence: TGTGCCAGCAGTCCCCGTTTGGGACAGGGCCAAAAACTGTTTTTT.

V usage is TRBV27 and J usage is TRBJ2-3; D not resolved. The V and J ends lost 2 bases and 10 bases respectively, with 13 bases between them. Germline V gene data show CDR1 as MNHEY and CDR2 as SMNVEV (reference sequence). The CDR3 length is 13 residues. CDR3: CASSLSRTVPQYF. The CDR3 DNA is TGTGCCAGCAGTTTAAGTCGAACAGTACCGCAGTATTTT.

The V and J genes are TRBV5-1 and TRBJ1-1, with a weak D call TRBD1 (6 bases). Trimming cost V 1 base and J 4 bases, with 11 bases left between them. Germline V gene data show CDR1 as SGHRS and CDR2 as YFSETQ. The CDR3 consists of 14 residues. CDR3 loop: CASSLKEGGTEAFF. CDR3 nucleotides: TGCGCCAGCAGCTTGAAAGAAGGGGGCACTGAAGCTTTCTTT.

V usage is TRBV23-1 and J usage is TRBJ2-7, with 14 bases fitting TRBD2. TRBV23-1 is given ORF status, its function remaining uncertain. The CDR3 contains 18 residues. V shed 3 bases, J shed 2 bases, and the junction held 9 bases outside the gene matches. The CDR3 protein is CASSHSTSGRGRAYEQYF. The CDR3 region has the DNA TGCGCCAGCAGTCATTCGACTAGCGGGAGGGGGAGGGCCTACGAGCAGTACTTC.

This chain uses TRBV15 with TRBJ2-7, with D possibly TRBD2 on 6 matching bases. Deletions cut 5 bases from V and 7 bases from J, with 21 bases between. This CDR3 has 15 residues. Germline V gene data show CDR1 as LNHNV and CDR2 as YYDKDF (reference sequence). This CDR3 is CATSPPRLSREEQYF. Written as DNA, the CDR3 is TGTGCCACCAGCCCCCCCCGGCTCAGCCGGGAGGAGCAGTACTTC.

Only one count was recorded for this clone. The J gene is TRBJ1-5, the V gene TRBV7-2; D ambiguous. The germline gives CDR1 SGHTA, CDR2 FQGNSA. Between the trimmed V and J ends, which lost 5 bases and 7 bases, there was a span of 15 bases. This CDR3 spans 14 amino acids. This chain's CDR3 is CASSPRGKRQPQHF. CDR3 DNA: TGTGCCAGCAGCCCACGGGGAAAAAGGCAGCCCCAGCATTTT. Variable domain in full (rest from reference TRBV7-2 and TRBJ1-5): GAGVSQSPSNKVTEKGKDVELRCDPISGHTALYWYRQSLGQGLEFLIYFQGNSAPDKSGLPSDRFSAERTGGSVSTLTIQRTQQEDSAVYLCASSPRGKRQPQHFGDGTRLSIL.

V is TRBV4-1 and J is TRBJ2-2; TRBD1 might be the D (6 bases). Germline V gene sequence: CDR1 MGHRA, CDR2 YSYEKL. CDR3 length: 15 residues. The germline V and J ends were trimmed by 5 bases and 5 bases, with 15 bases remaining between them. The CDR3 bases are TGCGCCAGCAGCTCTGAGGGGGAAGGGACCGGGGAGCTGTTTTTT. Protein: CASSSEGEGTGELFF.

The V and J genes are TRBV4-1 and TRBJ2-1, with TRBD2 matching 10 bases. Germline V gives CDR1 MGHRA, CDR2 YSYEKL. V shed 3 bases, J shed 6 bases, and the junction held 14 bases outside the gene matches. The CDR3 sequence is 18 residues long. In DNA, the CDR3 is TGCGCCAGCAGCCATGGGAGCGGGGGGGCCCGGGTGATCAATGAGCAGTTCTTC. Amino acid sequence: CASSHGSGGARVINEQFF.

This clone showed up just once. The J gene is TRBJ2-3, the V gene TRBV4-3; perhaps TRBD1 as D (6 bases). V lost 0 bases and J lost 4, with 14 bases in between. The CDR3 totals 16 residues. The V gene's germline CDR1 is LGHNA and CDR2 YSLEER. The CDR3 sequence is CASSQDHGQWADTQYF. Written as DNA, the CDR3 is TGCGCCAGCAGCCAAGATCACGGACAGTGGGCAGATACGCAGTATTTT.

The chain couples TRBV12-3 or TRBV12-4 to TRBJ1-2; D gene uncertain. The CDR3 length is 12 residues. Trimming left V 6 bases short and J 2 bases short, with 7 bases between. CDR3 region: CASRQLNYGYTF. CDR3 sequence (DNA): TGTGCCAGCAGACAACTAAACTATGGCTACACCTTC.

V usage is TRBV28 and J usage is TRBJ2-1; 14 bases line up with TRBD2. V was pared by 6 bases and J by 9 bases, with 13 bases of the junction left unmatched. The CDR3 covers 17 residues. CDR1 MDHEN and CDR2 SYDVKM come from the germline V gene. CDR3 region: CASSAQGGTSGRGEQFF. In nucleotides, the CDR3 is TGTGCCAGCAGCGCCCAGGGGGGGACTAGCGGGAGAGGTGAGCAGTTCTTC.

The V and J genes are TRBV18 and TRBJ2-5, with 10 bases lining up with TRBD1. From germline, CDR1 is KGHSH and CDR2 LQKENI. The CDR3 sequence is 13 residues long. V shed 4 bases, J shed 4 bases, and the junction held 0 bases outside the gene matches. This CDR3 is CASSRDRGETQYF. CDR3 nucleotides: TGTGCCAGCTCACGGGACAGGGGAGAGACCCAGTACTTC. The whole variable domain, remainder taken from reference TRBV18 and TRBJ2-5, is NAGVMQNPRHLVRRRGQEARLRCSPMKGHSHVYWYRQLPEEGLKFMVYLQKENIIDESGMPKERFSAEFPKEGPSILRIQQVVRGDSAAYFCASSRDRGETQYFGPGTRLLVL.

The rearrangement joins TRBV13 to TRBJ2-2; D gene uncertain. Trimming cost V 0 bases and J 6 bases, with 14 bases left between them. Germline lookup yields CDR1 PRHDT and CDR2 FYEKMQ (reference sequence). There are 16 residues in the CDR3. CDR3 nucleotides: TGTGCCAGCAGCTTAGGCCAACCGAGTGCCCCCGGGGAGCTGTTTTTT. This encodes CASSLGQPSAPGELFF.

CDR3 nucleotides: TGTGCCACCAGCCCGGGACAGAAGTATGGCTACACCTTC. Translation gives CATSPGQKYGYTF. The rearrangement uses TRBV15 and TRBJ1-2, with 7 bases identical to TRBD1. The CDR3 consists of 13 residues. J lost 5 bases, V lost 5 bases, and 5 bases had no gene match. Germline CDR1 reads LNHNV; CDR2 reads YYDKDF (reference sequence). The whole variable domain, filled in from reference TRBV15 and TRBJ1-2, reads DAMVIQNPRYQVTQFGKPVTLSCSQTLNHNVMYWYQQKSSQAPKLLFHYYDKDFNNEADTPDNFQSRRPNTSFCFLDIRSPGLGDTAMYLCATSPGQKYGYTFGSGTRLTVV.

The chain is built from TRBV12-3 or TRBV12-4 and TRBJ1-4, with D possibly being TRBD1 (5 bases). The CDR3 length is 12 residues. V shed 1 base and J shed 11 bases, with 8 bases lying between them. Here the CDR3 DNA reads TGTGCCAGCAGTTTAGAGGGGATGAAACTGTTTTTT. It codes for CASSLEGMKLFF.

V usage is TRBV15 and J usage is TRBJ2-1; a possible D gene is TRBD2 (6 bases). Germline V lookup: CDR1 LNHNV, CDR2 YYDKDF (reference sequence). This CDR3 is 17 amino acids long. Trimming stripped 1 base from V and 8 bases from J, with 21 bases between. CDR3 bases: TGTGCCACCAGCAGAGCTGGTGGGCAGGGACTTAAGGATGAGCAGTTCTTC. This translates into CATSRAGGQGLKDEQFF. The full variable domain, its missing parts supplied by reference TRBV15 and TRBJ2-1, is DAMVIQNPRYQVTQFGKPVTLSCSQTLNHNVMYWYQQKSSQAPKLLFHYYDKDFNNEADTPDNFQSRRPNTSFCFLDIRSPGLGDTAMYLCATSRAGGQGLKDEQFFGPGTRLTVL.

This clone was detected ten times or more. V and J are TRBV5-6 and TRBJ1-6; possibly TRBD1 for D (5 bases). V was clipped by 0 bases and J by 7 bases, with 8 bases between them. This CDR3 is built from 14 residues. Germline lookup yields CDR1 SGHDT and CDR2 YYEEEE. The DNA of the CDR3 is TGTGCCAGCAGCTTGGGACAGCCAAATTCACCCCTCCACTTT. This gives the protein CASSLGQPNSPLHF.